The next 7 T cell receptor beta chains were all read from a single sample in a study of identical twins. TCRdb ran MiXCR on the 5' RACE reads and lists one entry per CDR3 protein. Of 1.5 million or so distinct CDR3 sequences in the sample, 32% were seen once. The material sequenced was cord blood. The receptors come from a newborn girl in good health.

V and J are TRBV20-1 and TRBJ2-3; 16 bases map to TRBD2. The germline V gene has CDR1 DFQATT and CDR2 SNEGSKA (reference sequence). V was pared by 5 bases and J by 0 bases, with 11 bases of the junction left unmatched. The length of the CDR3 is 19 residues. The chain's CDR3 is CSAWGLAGGLVFSTDTQYF. In DNA form, the CDR3 reads TGCAGTGCTTGGGGACTAGCGGGGGGGCTCGTATTCAGCACAGATACGCAGTATTTT.

The chain recombines TRBV12-5 with TRBJ1-1; tentative D call: TRBD1 (6 bases). Per the germline V gene, CDR1 is LGHNT and CDR2 is FRNRAP. Trimming stripped 3 bases from V and 1 base from J, with 24 bases between. The CDR3 is made up of 19 amino acids. CDR3 in DNA: TGTGCTAGTGGTTTTGGGGGCAGCGGTCTCGCGGGGAAGAACACTGAAGCTTTCTTT. Encoded protein: CASGFGGSGLAGKNTEAFF.

As concerns this clonotype: Its ends do not fully match the called genes, so a read error is possible. V usage is TRBV7-2 and J usage is TRBJ1-6; D perhaps matches TRBD1 (5 bases). The CDR3 totals 13 residues. Germline V CDR1 and CDR2: SGHTA, FQGNSA. Here the CDR3 reads CASSLDQGRPPHF. In nucleotides, the CDR3 is TGTGCCAGCAGCTTAGATCAGGGTCGACCCCCCCACTTT.

The chain uses TRBV20-1 and TRBJ2-3; D unclear. Trimming shortened V by 7 bases and J by 0 bases, and 8 bases separated the two germline ends. CDR1 is DFQATT, CDR2 SNEGSKA, per germline (reference sequence). The CDR3 is made up of 12 amino acids. The CDR3 region is CSVPTSTDTQYF. CDR3 bases: TGCAGTGTCCCGACTAGCACAGATACGCAGTATTTT.

This sequence joins TRBV7-2 and TRBJ2-1; TRBD2 matches 8 bases. Judging by the DNA end, TRBJ2-7 fits better; the J call may be wrong. The CDR3 is 19 residues long. CDR1 and CDR2 (germline): SGHTA, FQGNSA. The CDR3 DNA sequence: TGTGCCAGCAGCTATACGGGAGGGCCTGGTCTGAGAAAATACAATGAGCAGTACTTC. This translates into CASSYTGGPGLRKYNEQYF.

In this sample, this clonotype turned up a few times. The rearrangement joins TRBV6-5 to TRBJ2-1; 10 bases map to TRBD2. The CDR3 is made up of 16 amino acids. The ends lost 2 bases at V and 2 bases at J; junction bases unmatched: 3. Germline CDR1 MNHEY, CDR2 SVGAGI. The CDR3 reads CASSYLAGEAYNEQFF. The DNA for the CDR3 is TGTGCCAGCAGTTACCTAGCGGGAGAGGCCTACAATGAGCAGTTCTTC.

The chain couples TRBV20-1 to TRBJ2-7; 8 nucleotides agree with TRBD2. The V gene's germline CDR1 is DFQATT and CDR2 SNEGSKA (reference sequence). The CDR3 has 16 residues. The V gene end was trimmed by 5 bases and the J gene end by 7 bases; junction bases not matched to a gene: 19. CDR3 region: CSALGSGTRIYNEQYF. The CDR3 DNA reads as TGCAGTGCTCTAGGCTCCGGGACTAGGATCTACAATGAGCAGTACTTC.